The T cell receptor (beta chain) described here comes from a study of OX40 agonist ivuxolimab in advanced cancers. In the study overall: Ivuxolimab was an agonistic, fully human IgG2 monoclonal antibody directed against OX40 (CD134), a costimulatory receptor. A male proportion of around 81% and a mean age of approximately 58 years, ranging from roughly 23 to 80, were recorded for the dose-escalation cohort. Of the roughly 52 dose-escalation patients, hepatocellular carcinoma was present in around 20, melanoma in around 15, renal cell carcinoma in 9 and head and neck cancer in 9. Partial responses occurred in three dose-escalation patients: two with cutaneous melanoma and one with hepatocellular carcinoma. The monotherapy dose-escalation portion (N ≈ 50 patients) of the phase I ivuxolimab trial is reported in the paper. Intravenous ivuxolimab was administered to patients every 2 weeks at six dose levels: 0.01, 0.1, 0.3, 1.5, 3 and 10 mg/kg. Patients were allowed to have had prior anti-PD-1, anti-PD-L1 or anti-CTLA-4 therapy, and around 41% of the dose-escalation patients had previously received checkpoint inhibitors. Peripheral TCRbeta sequencing was intended to test whether TCR sequence diversity was altered and clonal T-cell expansion was caused by ivuxolimab.

To sequence the TCRbeta CDR3 region, genomic DNA was isolated from the sorted cells. TCRbeta CDR3 regions were sequenced using the immunoSEQ Assay. TCRdb's version of the immuneACCESS table is confined to in-frame rearrangements and falls short of the full clone set. An unresolved V gene accounts for under half of the shortfall where checked; the remainder is of unknown origin. Across this sample there are tens of thousands of clones, with about 89% seen only once. The ten largest clones add up to approximately 0.8% of the sample. CDR1 KGHSH and CDR2 LQKENI are derived from the germline V gene. The cysteine opens and the phenylalanine closes a CDR3 of 14 amino acids. Only the CDR3 DNA is retained, 42 bases long and in frame from the first base. V was cut back by 3 bases and J by 1 base, leaving a gap of 9 bases between them. The paper as a whole reports these results and caveats: On average, CD8+ T cells showed more expanded clones than CD4+ T cells after ivuxolimab. Antigen specificity was not determined for the clonally expanded peripheral T cells. In the 0.1-3.0 mg/kg groups, partial responders had among the lowest normalized peripheral clonal expansion, particularly in CD8+ T cells. At doses of 0.1 to 3.0 mg/kg, clonal expansion of both CD4+ and CD8+ T cells in blood was seen between baseline and week 6. Low levels of normalized T-cell clonal expansion were also seen in some patients who did not respond.

Patients with a history of autoimmune disease or receiving systemic immunosuppression were excluded from the trial. Peripheral blood for TCR sequencing was collected from all dose cohorts at baseline, on cycle 4 day 1, and on cycle 7 day 1. Samples were obtained from an open-label, multicenter, first-in-human phase I dose-escalation trial of ivuxolimab. Adults with locally advanced or metastatic melanoma, renal cell, hepatocellular, or head and neck squamous cell carcinoma were enrolled in the trial. Before TCR sequencing, CD4+ and CD8+ T cells were separately sorted from peripheral blood. On this clone: The antigen it recognizes is unknown. It has no much larger one-base neighbor in the sample; base qualities were not kept.

This clonotype was obtained from an adult with an advanced solid tumor such as melanoma, head and neck, liver or kidney cancer. This chain is built from TRBV18 and TRBJ1-1, with no confidently assigned D gene. This specimen consisted of CD4+ or CD8+ T cells sorted from blood, obtained in a trial of the OX40 agonist ivuxolimab. CDR3 sequence: CASSPLDENTEAFF. Here is the DNA: TGTGCCAGCTCACCCTTGGACGAGAACACTGAAGCTTTCTTT.